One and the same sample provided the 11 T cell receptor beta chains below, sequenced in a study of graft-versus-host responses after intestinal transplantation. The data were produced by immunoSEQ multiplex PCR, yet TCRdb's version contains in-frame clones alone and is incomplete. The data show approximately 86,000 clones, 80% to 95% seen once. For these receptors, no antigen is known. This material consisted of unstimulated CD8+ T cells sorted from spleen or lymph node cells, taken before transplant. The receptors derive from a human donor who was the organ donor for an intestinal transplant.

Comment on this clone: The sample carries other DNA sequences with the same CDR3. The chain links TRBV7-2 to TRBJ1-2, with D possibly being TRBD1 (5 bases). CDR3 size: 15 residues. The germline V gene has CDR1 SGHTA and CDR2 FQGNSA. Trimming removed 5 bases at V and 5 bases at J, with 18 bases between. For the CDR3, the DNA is TGTGCCAGCAGCCCAATTACGCAGGGAACTTATGGCTACACCTTC. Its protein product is CASSPITQGTYGYTF.

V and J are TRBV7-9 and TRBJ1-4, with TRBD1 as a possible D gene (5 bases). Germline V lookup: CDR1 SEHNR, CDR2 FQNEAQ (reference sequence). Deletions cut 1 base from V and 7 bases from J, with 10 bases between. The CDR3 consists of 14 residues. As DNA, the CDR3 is TGTGCCAGCAGCTTAGGCGGGGGAGGTGAAAAACTGTTTTTT. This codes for CASSLGGGGEKLFF.

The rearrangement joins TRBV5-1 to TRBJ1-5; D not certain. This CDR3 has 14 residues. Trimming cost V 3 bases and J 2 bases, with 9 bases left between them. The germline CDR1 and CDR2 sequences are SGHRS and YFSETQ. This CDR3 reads CASSYAGGNQPQHF. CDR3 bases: TGCGCCAGCAGCTACGCAGGTGGCAATCAGCCCCAGCATTTT.

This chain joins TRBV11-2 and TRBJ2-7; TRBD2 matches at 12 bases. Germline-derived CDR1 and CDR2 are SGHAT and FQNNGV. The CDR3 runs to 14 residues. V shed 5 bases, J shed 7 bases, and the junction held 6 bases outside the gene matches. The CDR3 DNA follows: TGTGCCAGCAGCCGTGGACTAGCGGGGATAGAGCAGTACTTC. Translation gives CASSRGLAGIEQYF.

CDR3 residues: CASSSATVMNTEAFF. The CDR3 nucleotides are TGTGCCAGCAGCTCGGCGACAGTCATGAACACTGAAGCTTTCTTT. This sequence joins TRBV5-4 and TRBJ1-1, with a tentative D call TRBD1 (5 bases). CDR3 size: 15 residues. Germline CDR1 SGHNT, CDR2 YYREEE (reference sequence). Trimming shortened V by 3 bases and J by 0 bases, and 12 bases separated the two germline ends.

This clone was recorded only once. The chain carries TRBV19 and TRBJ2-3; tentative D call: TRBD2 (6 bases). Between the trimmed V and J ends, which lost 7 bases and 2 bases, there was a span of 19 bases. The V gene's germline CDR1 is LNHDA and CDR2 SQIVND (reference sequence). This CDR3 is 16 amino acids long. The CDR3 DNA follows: TGTGCCAGTACCATAATGGGGGGAGCCCCCACAGATACGCAGTATTTT. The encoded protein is CASTIMGGAPTDTQYF. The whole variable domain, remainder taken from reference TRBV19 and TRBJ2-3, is DGGITQSPKYLFRKEGQNVTLSCEQNLNHDAMYWYRQDPGQGLRLIYYSQIVNDFQKGDIAEGYSVSREKKESFPLTVTSAQKNPTAFYLCASTIMGGAPTDTQYFGPGTRLTVL.

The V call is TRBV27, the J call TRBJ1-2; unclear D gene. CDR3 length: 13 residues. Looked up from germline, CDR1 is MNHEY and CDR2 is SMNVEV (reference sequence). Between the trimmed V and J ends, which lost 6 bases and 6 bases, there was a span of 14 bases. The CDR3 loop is CASRAGILHGYTF. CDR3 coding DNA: TGTGCCAGCAGAGCAGGTATCCTCCATGGCTACACCTTC.

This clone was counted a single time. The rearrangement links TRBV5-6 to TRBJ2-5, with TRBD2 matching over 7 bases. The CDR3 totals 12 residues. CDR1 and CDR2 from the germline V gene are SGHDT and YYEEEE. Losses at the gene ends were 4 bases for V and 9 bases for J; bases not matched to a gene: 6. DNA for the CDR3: TGTGCCAGCAGCCTGGGGGGGGACTCCCAGTACTTC. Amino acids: CASSLGGDSQYF.

The CDR3 is CASSPHSGETQYF. CDR3 nucleotides: TGTGCCAGCAGCCCGCATAGCGGAGAGACCCAGTACTTC. The V and J genes are TRBV28 and TRBJ2-5; TRBD2 might be the D (6 bases). The length of the CDR3 is 13 residues. CDR1 MDHEN and CDR2 SYDVKM come from the germline V gene. V shed 6 bases and J shed 4 bases, with 12 bases lying between them.

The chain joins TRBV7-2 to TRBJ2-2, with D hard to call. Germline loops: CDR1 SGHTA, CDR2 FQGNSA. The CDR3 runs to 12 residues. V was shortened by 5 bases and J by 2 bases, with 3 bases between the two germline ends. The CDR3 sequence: CASSLNTGELFF. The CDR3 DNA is TGTGCCAGCAGCCTAAACACCGGGGAGCTGTTTTTT.

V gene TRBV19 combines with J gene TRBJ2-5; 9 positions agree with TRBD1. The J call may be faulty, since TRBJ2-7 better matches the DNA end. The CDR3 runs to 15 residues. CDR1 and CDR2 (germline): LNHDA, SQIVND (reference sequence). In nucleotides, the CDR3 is TGTGCCAGTAGCCCGGGACAGGGCTACGGCGACGAGCAGTACTTC. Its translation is CASSPGQGYGDEQYF.